The source of this TCR beta chain is a study of cytomegalovirus exposure and HLA in healthy donors. The CDR3 totals 14 residues. V lost 5 bases and J 5 bases, leaving 12 bases between the germline ends. Germline values: CDR1 SGHVS, CDR2 FNYEAQ. Donors came from a validation cohort of over a hundred subjects, distinct from the first 666-subject cohort. Regarding the study as a whole: Reports indicated that the classifier achieved high specificity and sensitivity in diagnosing cytomegalovirus status. TCR clusters originating in the first cohort tended to co-occur in the roughly 120 validation repertoires, according to a later analysis.

Produced via immunoSEQ multiplex PCR; TCRdb's table is partial and in-frame only. The table shows approximately 150,000 clones, with around 86% occurring only once. A word on this clone: The antigen remains unidentified.

The specimen was PBMCs. This chain links TRBV7-6 with TRBJ1-4; D may be TRBD1 (6 bases). The clonotype originates from a man between 18 and 35 years old in good health and CMV-seropositive. The DNA of the CDR3 is TGTGCCAGCAGCCACAGGGTGGGGAATGAAAAACTGTTTTTT. Protein: CASSHRVGNEKLFF.